Below are 30 T cell receptor beta chains sequenced from a single sample in a study of shared clonotypes between healthy human individuals. Assay: immunoSEQ multiplex PCR; the TCRdb copy retains only in-frame clones and omits some. The sample records over a million clones, approximately 98.5% being singletons. Sequenced input: naive CD4+ T cells sorted from blood. Documented subset: CD45RA+ positively selected. All receptors derive from a man between 25 and 39 years old in good health.

This chain joins TRBV5-1 and TRBJ1-1; 10 bases map to TRBD1. Germline V CDR1 and CDR2: SGHRS, YFSETQ. The CDR3 is made up of 14 amino acids. V trimming: 4 bases; J trimming: 4 bases; junction bases outside the gene matches: 4. For the CDR3, the DNA is TGCGCCAGCAGCCCGAGGACAGGGGGCACTGAAGCTTTCTTT. Amino acids: CASSPRTGGTEAFF.

This chain links TRBV4-3 with TRBJ2-5, with 7 nucleotides matching TRBD2. With 0 bases clipped from V and 7 bases from J, the junction kept 5 bases outside the gene matches. CDR1 and CDR2 from the germline V gene are LGHNA and YSLEER. The length of the CDR3 is 14 residues. CDR3: CASSQDIGGGTQYF. CDR3 nucleotides: TGCGCCAGCAGCCAAGACATTGGGGGGGGGACCCAGTACTTC.

V and J are TRBV28 and TRBJ1-5; D is ambiguous. Per the germline V gene, CDR1 is MDHEN and CDR2 is SYDVKM. The CDR3 has 14 amino acids. Trimming shortened V by 6 bases and J by 8 bases, and 17 bases separated the two germline ends. For the CDR3, the DNA is TGTGCCAGCAGCTTGGAGTTTGGTCGGAAGCCCCAGCATTTT. Translated, it gives CASSLEFGRKPQHF.

The V call is TRBV7-7, the J call TRBJ2-1; possible D gene TRBD2, 6 bases. The CDR3 sequence is 15 residues long. CDR1 and CDR2 (germline): SSHAT, FNYEAQ (reference sequence). Trimming took off 1 base at V and 4 bases at J, with 11 bases between the two ends. The chain's CDR3 is CASSLDGTEYNEQFF. As DNA, the CDR3 is TGTGCCAGCAGCTTAGATGGGACTGAGTACAATGAGCAGTTCTTC.

Here the CDR3 reads CASSNHLLAGGPMYNEQFF. As DNA, the CDR3 is TGTGCCAGCAGCAACCACTTACTAGCGGGAGGGCCAATGTACAATGAGCAGTTCTTC. V and J are TRBV5-4 and TRBJ2-1; 13 positions agree with TRBD2. CDR1 SGHNT and CDR2 YYREEE come from the germline V gene (reference sequence). The V and J ends lost 4 bases and 4 bases, in that order; junction bases with no gene match: 14. This CDR3 has 19 residues.

The J gene is TRBJ2-3, the V gene TRBV27; D not certain. The CDR3 consists of 14 residues. The germline CDR1 and CDR2 sequences are MNHEY and SMNVEV (reference sequence). Trimming cost V 5 bases and J 2 bases, with 11 bases left between them. CDR3 DNA: TGTGCCAGCAGTCCCGTATGGTTCACAGATACGCAGTATTTT. Its translation: CASSPVWFTDTQYF.

The sample holds one count of this clone. In DNA, the CDR3 is TGTGCCAGCTCAGTCGACAGCTACGAGCAGTACTTC. Its protein is CASSVDSYEQYF. The chain uses TRBV18 and TRBJ2-7; TRBD1 is a possible D gene (5 bases). The CDR3 loop spans 12 amino acids. Trimming cost V 5 bases and J 3 bases, with 8 bases left between them. The germline V gene encodes CDR1 KGHSH and CDR2 LQKENI.

The V gene is TRBV15, the J gene TRBJ2-5; no definite D call. The CDR3 covers 15 residues. Trimming shortened V by 0 bases and J by 2 bases, and 10 bases separated the two germline ends. The V gene's germline CDR1 is LNHNV and CDR2 YYDKDF (reference sequence). CDR3 DNA: TGTGCCACCAGCAGAGATCCTACACCACAAGAGACCCAGTACTTC. Its translation: CATSRDPTPQETQYF.

The chain links TRBV6-5 to TRBJ2-5, with TRBD1 matching over 9 bases. CDR1 is MNHEY, CDR2 SVGAGI, per germline. The CDR3 is 14 amino acids. The trim removed 5 bases at V and 6 bases at J, leaving 7 bases unmatched. This chain's CDR3 is CASSRDRVVKTQYF. The DNA for the CDR3 is TGTGCCAGCAGTCGGGACAGGGTTGTGAAGACCCAGTACTTC.

In the case of this clone: Other DNA sequences from this sample encode an identical CDR3 as well. The J gene is TRBJ2-5, the V gene TRBV18, with D maybe TRBD2 (5 bases). The CDR3 has 13 amino acids. Per the germline V gene, CDR1 is KGHSH and CDR2 is LQKENI. V was clipped by 3 bases and J by 5 bases, with 10 bases between them. The CDR3 here is CASSPGDGETQYF. The CDR3 DNA sequence: TGTGCCAGCTCACCCGGGGATGGTGAGACCCAGTACTTC.

The rearrangement uses TRBV30 and TRBJ2-2; TRBD1 matches 9 bases. With 3 bases clipped from V and 6 bases from J, the junction kept 8 bases outside the gene matches. The CDR3 has 15 amino acids. Germline CDR1 GTSNPN, CDR2 SVGIG (reference sequence). The CDR3 DNA reads TGTGCCTGGAGCATAGGAAGGACAGGGGCCGGGGAGCTGTTTTTT. It translates to CAWSIGRTGAGELFF.

The CDR3 region is CASSPFGTSGANVLTF. The CDR3 region has the DNA TGTGCCAGCTCACCATTCGGGACTTCTGGGGCCAACGTCCTGACTTTC. This chain links TRBV18 with TRBJ2-6; maybe TRBD2 (6 bases). The CDR3 is 16 amino acids. The V gene lost 2 bases and the J gene lost 1 base, with 9 bases spanning the gap. In germline, CDR1 is KGHSH, CDR2 LQKENI. Supplemented by reference TRBV18 and TRBJ2-6, the full variable domain reads NAGVMQNPRHLVRRRGQEARLRCSPMKGHSHVYWYRQLPEEGLKFMVYLQKENIIDESGMPKERFSAEFPKEGPSILRIQQVVRGDSAAYFCASSPFGTSGANVLTFGAGSRLTVL.

Concerning this clone itself: The identical CDR3 is also encoded by other nucleotide sequences in the sample. The chain is built from TRBV6-5 and TRBJ2-5, with TRBD1 matching 7 bases. CDR1 MNHEY and CDR2 SVGAGI come from the germline V gene. V trimming: 6 bases; J trimming: 1 base; junction bases outside the gene matches: 2. The CDR3 has 13 residues. The CDR3 protein is CASSWDSQETQYF. In DNA, the CDR3 is TGTGCCAGCAGCTGGGACAGCCAAGAGACCCAGTACTTC.

This clone was recorded only once. The chain has TRBV28 and TRBJ2-7; tentatively, D is TRBD2 (6 bases). The ends were cut back, 2 bases at V and 4 bases at J, with 18 bases in the middle. The CDR3 runs 16 residues. Germline V gene lookup returns CDR1 MDHEN and CDR2 SYDVKM. The CDR3 region has the DNA TGTGCCAGCAGTTTAGTCTTGGGGGGAGGCTCATACGAGCAGTACTTC. It encodes CASSLVLGGGSYEQYF.

The rearrangement joins TRBV5-1 to TRBJ2-5, with 9 bases that match TRBD2. Germline loops: CDR1 SGHRS, CDR2 YFSETQ. Unmatched junction bases numbered 5, after V lost 4 bases and J lost 1 base. The CDR3 contains 15 residues. The CDR3 DNA follows: TGCGCCAGCAGCCCTGGACTAGCGAGCCAAGAGACCCAGTACTTC. It encodes CASSPGLASQETQYF.

This sequence joins TRBV10-3 and TRBJ2-3; 7 nucleotides line up with TRBD2. CDR3 length: 14 residues. J was trimmed by 2 bases and V by 11 bases; bases with no gene match: 10. Per the germline V gene, CDR1 is ENHRY and CDR2 is SYGVKD. This chain's CDR3 is CALSSAGDTDTQYF. The CDR3 DNA reads TGTGCCCTAAGCAGTGCGGGAGACACAGATACGCAGTATTTT.

The chain is built from TRBV11-2 and TRBJ1-2; no firm D call. Trimming cost V 1 base and J 6 bases, with 9 bases left between them. The CDR3 is 13 amino acids. Germline CDR1 SGHAT, CDR2 FQNNGV. The CDR3 reads CASSLGLENGYTF. The CDR3 bases are TGTGCCAGCAGCTTAGGTCTTGAAAATGGCTACACCTTC.

Here the CDR3 DNA reads TGTGCCACAGGGACAGGGGAGCAGTACTTC. This translates into CATGTGEQYF. The chain combines TRBV10-3 with TRBJ2-7, with TRBD1 matching 9 bases. CDR3 length: 10 amino acids. Per the germline V gene, CDR1 is ENHRY and CDR2 is SYGVKD. The junction had 2 bases not matched to a gene; V was cut back by 10 bases and J by 7 bases.

This clone was seen just once. The chain has TRBV15 and TRBJ1-4; D gene unclear. The germline gives CDR1 LNHNV, CDR2 YYDKDF (reference sequence). The CDR3 loop spans 15 amino acids. V was cut by 1 base and J by 0 bases, with 6 bases left in between. CDR3 nucleotides: TGTGCCACCAGCAGAGGGGCGGCAACTAATGAAAAACTGTTTTTT. As protein: CATSRGAATNEKLFF.

This chain connects TRBV5-1 to TRBJ2-7; TRBD2 matches 8 bases. CDR3 length equals 15 residues. V shed 6 bases and J 5 bases; nucleotides not matched to a gene: 13. CDR1 and CDR2 from the germline V gene are SGHRS and YFSETQ. The CDR3 sequence: CASKITGLAADEQYF. CDR3 DNA: TGCGCCAGCAAGATTACCGGACTAGCTGCCGACGAGCAGTACTTC.

This sequence joins TRBV9 and TRBJ1-5; weak D call: TRBD1 (5 bases). Germline V gene lookup returns CDR1 SGDLS and CDR2 YYNGEE. V dropped 0 bases and J dropped 6 bases, with 10 bases sitting between them. The CDR3 has 14 residues. CDR3 sequence (DNA): TGTGCCAGCAGCGTAGGGGCGGGGGGTCAGCCCCAGCATTTT. It translates to CASSVGAGGQPQHF.

The CDR3 protein is CASSHDYGQDLYEQYF. The CDR3 coding sequence is TGTGCCAGCTCACACGACTACGGACAGGACCTGTACGAGCAGTACTTC. This sequence joins TRBV18 and TRBJ2-7; 7 nucleotides line up with TRBD1. Trimming cost V 4 bases and J 4 bases; bases outside gene matches: 13. The CDR3 runs 16 residues. Germline assignment: CDR1 KGHSH and CDR2 LQKENI.

The V and J genes are TRBV19 and TRBJ2-5, with TRBD1 matching 9 bases. V lost 2 bases and J lost 4; bases outside the gene matches: 5. There are 15 residues in the CDR3. The V gene's germline CDR1 is LNHDA and CDR2 SQIVND (reference sequence). DNA for the CDR3: TGTGCCAGTAGTATACGGGGGACAGGGAGAGAGACCCAGTACTTC. Protein product: CASSIRGTGRETQYF.

The chain is built from TRBV30 and TRBJ2-5; possible D gene TRBD1, 5 bases. Per the germline V gene, CDR1 is GTSNPN and CDR2 is SVGIG (reference sequence). The CDR3 runs 13 residues. Trimming took off 4 bases at V and 2 bases at J, with 11 bases between the two ends. The CDR3 DNA reads as TGTGCCTGGAAAAGGGGCGGACAAGAGACCCAGTACTTC. It yields the protein CAWKRGGQETQYF.

This clone is a singleton in its sample. Other DNA sequences of this sample code for an identical CDR3. The CDR3 DNA sequence: TGCAGCGTTGGATCGGGGGACACTGAAGCTTTCTTT. This codes for CSVGSGDTEAFF. The rearrangement uses TRBV29-1 and TRBJ1-1, with D tentatively TRBD1 (5 bases). CDR3 size: 12 residues. Germline values: CDR1 SQVTM, CDR2 ANQGSEA. Trimming cost V 4 bases and J 3 bases, with 9 bases left between them.

This clone occurred once. The gene calls are TRBV19 and TRBJ2-5; D gene unclear. CDR1 LNHDA and CDR2 SQIVND come from the germline V gene (reference sequence). CDR3 length: 14 amino acids. V shed 6 bases and J shed 5 bases, with 16 bases lying between them. CDR3 sequence: CASRHSTDLETQYF. The DNA for the CDR3 is TGTGCCAGTAGACACTCGACTGACTTGGAGACCCAGTACTTC.

This chain joins TRBV11-3 and TRBJ1-5; D is unresolved. The germline CDR1 and CDR2 sequences are SGHNT and YENEEA. Trimming took 2 bases from V and 4 from J, leaving 9 bases between them. The CDR3 extends over 14 amino acids. The CDR3 region is CASSLRRQNQPQHF. The CDR3 DNA reads as TGTGCCAGCAGCTTACGGCGACAAAATCAGCCCCAGCATTTT.

The rearrangement links TRBV5-6 to TRBJ2-1; D not resolved. This CDR3 contains 15 residues. The ends were cut back, 1 base at V and 2 bases at J, with 10 bases in the middle. Germline-derived CDR1 and CDR2 are SGHDT and YYEEEE. CDR3 residues: CASSLTTRPYNEQFF. CDR3 DNA sequence: TGTGCCAGCAGCTTGACAACTCGGCCCTACAATGAGCAGTTCTTC. The variable domain in full, completed from reference TRBV5-6 and TRBJ2-1, reads DAGVTQSPTHLIKTRGQQVTLRCSPKSGHDTVSWYQQALGQGPQFIFQYYEEEERQRGNFPDRFSGHQFPNYSSELNVNALLLGDSALYLCASSLTTRPYNEQFFGPGTRLTVL.

For this clone: This sample also contains other DNA sequences that code for the same CDR3. The chain joins TRBV5-1 to TRBJ2-3, with 10 bases aligning to TRBD2. V trimming: 2 bases; J trimming: 4 bases; junction bases outside the gene matches: 4. The CDR3 is 15 residues long. Germline V gene sequence: CDR1 SGHRS, CDR2 YFSETQ. The CDR3 coding sequence is TGCGCCAGCAGCTTCCTAGCGGGAGTGCCAGATACGCAGTATTTT. Its protein is CASSFLAGVPDTQYF.

This sequence joins TRBV28 and TRBJ2-1, with TRBD2 matching 14 bases. Germline V gene lookup returns CDR1 MDHEN and CDR2 SYDVKM. V lost 5 bases to trimming and J lost 10 bases; unmatched junction nucleotides: 7. The CDR3 covers 15 residues. The CDR3 sequence is CASSRPGLAGEEQFF. CDR3 sequence (DNA): TGTGCCAGCAGTCGACCGGGACTAGCGGGAGAAGAGCAGTTCTTC.